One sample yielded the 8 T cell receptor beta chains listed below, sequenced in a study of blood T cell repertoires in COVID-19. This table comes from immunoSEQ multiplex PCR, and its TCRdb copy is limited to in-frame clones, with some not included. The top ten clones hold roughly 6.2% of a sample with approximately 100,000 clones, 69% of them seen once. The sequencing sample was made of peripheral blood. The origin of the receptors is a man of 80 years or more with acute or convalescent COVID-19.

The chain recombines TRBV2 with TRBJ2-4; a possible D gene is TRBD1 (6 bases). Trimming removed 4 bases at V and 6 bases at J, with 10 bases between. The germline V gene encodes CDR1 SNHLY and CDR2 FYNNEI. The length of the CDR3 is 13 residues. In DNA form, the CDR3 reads TGTGCCAGCAGTGGGGACACCCGAAACATTCAGTACTTC. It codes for CASSGDTRNIQYF.

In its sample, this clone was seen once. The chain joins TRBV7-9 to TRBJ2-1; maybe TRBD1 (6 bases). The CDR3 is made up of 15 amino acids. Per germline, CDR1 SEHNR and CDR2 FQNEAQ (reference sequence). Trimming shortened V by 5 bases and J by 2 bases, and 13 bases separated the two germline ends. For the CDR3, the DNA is TGTGCCAGCAGCCATAGGACAGACCCCTACAATGAGCAGTTCTTC. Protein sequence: CASSHRTDPYNEQFF.

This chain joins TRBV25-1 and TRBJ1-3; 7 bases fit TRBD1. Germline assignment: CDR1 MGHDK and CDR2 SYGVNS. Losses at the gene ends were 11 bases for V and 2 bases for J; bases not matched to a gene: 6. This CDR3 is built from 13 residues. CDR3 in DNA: TGTGCCGACGGGACAGTCCCTGGAAACACCATATATTTT. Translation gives CADGTVPGNTIYF.

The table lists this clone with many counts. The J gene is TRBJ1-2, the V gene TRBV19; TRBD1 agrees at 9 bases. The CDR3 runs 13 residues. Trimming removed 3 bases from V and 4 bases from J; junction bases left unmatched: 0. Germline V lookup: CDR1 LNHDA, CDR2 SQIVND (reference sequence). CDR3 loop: CASSMDRGYGYTF. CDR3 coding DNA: TGTGCCAGTAGTATGGACAGGGGCTATGGCTACACCTTC.

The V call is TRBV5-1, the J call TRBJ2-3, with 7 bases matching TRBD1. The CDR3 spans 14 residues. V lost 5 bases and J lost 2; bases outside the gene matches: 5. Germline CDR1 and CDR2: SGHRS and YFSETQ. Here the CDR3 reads CASSSGQYTDTQYF. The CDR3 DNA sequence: TGCGCCAGCAGTTCGGGACAGTACACAGATACGCAGTATTTT.

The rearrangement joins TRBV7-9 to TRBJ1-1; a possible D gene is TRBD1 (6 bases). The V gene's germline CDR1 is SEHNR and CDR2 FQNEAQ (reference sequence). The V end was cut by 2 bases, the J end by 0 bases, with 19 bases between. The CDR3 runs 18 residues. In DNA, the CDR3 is TGTGCCAGCAGCTTACAGGGGAACTCCAAGGGTATGAACACTGAAGCTTTCTTT. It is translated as CASSLQGNSKGMNTEAFF.

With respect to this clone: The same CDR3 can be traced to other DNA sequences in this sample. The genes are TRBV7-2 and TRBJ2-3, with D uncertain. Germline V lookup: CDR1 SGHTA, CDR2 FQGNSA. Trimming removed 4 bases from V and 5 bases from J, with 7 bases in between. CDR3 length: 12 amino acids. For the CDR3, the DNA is TGTGCCAGCAGCTCCCCTAGAGATACGCAGTATTTT. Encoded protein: CASSSPRDTQYF.

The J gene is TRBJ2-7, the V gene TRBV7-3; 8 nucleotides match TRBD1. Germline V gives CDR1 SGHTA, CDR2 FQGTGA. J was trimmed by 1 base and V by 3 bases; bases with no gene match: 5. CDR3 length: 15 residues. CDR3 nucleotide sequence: TGTGCCAGCAGCTTGGGACAGGCCCCTTCCTACGAGCAGTACTTC. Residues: CASSLGQAPSYEQYF. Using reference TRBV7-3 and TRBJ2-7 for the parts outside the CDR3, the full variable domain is GAGVSQTPSNKVTEKGKYVELRCDPISGHTALYWYRQSLGQGPEFLIYFQGTGAADDSGLPNDRFFAVRPEGSVSTLKIQRTERGDSAVYLCASSLGQAPSYEQYFGPGTRLTVT.